The rows below give T cell receptor beta chains drawn from one sample of a study of neoadjuvant anti-PD-1 for oral cavity cancer. TCRdb's table, derived via immunoSEQ multiplex PCR, lists solely in-frame clones and lacks some. The sample yields some 61,000 clones, 85% seen once. Sequenced here: PBMCs, sampled after nivolumab (anti-PD-1) treatment. All receptors derive from a person aged 35-79 years with oral cavity squamous cell carcinoma. The CDR3 runs from the conserved cysteine through the conserved F or W. A D gene is named only where the DNA matches it firmly. Expanded clones are given a class, and other clones once, few, many or no size at all.

v_call: TRBV10-3; j_call: TRBJ2-7; d_call: NA; clone_size: NA; cdr3_nt: TGTGCCATAGCACCTCCCACCGGCTACGAGCAGTACTTC; cdr3_aa: CAIAPPTGYEQYF
v_call: TRBV2; j_call: TRBJ2-7; d_call: NA; clone_size: once; cdr3_nt: TGTGCCAGCACTCCCTGGGGGACGAGCTCCTACGAGCAGTACTTC; cdr3_aa: CASTPWGTSSYEQYF
v_call: TRBV30; j_call: TRBJ2-3; d_call: TRBD2; clone_size: NA; cdr3_nt: TGTGCCTGGGGGACTAGCGGAGCAAACCCTAGCACAGATACGCAGTATTTT; cdr3_aa: CAWGTSGANPSTDTQYF
v_call: TRBV6-5; j_call: TRBJ1-1; d_call: NA; clone_size: NA; cdr3_nt: TGTGCCAGCAGTTTCCTCTCAGGGAACACTGAAGCTTTCTTT; cdr3_aa: CASSFLSGNTEAFF
v_call: TRBV5-1; j_call: TRBJ2-1; d_call: TRBD2; clone_size: NA; cdr3_nt: TGCGCCAGCAGCTTGCTTCCGACTAGCGCGGAGTACAATGAGCAGTTCTTC; cdr3_aa: CASSLLPTSAEYNEQFF
v_call: TRBV19; j_call: TRBJ2-5; d_call: NA; clone_size: NA; cdr3_nt: TGTGCCAGTAGTATAGGGGACGGTCAAGAGACCCAGTACTTC; cdr3_aa: CASSIGDGQETQYF
v_call: TRBV11-3; j_call: TRBJ2-1; d_call: TRBD2; clone_size: NA; cdr3_nt: TGTGCCAGCAGCTTAGGACTAGCGGGAGCCTACGGGGATGAGCAGTTCTTC; cdr3_aa: CASSLGLAGAYGDEQFF
v_call: TRBV27; j_call: TRBJ2-4; d_call: TRBD2; clone_size: NA; cdr3_nt: TGTGCCAGCAGGAGAAGCGGGAGAGACGCCAAAAACATTCAGTACTTC; cdr3_aa: CASRRSGRDAKNIQYF
v_call: TRBV11-2; j_call: TRBJ2-2; d_call: NA; clone_size: NA; cdr3_nt: TGTGCCAGCAGGTCTGGTGCATCAGCGAACACCGGGGAGCTGTTTTTT; cdr3_aa: CASRSGASANTGELFF
v_call: TRBV4-1; j_call: TRBJ2-5; d_call: NA; clone_size: NA; cdr3_nt: TGCGCCAGCAGCCAAGAAATCGTGGCGGAGACCCAGTACTTC; cdr3_aa: CASSQEIVAETQYF
v_call: TRBV10-3; j_call: TRBJ1-1; d_call: NA; clone_size: NA; cdr3_nt: TGTGCCATCAGAGGTGAGAGGAACACTGAAGCTTTCTTT; cdr3_aa: CAIRGERNTEAFF
v_call: TRBV14; j_call: TRBJ1-1; d_call: TRBD1; clone_size: few; cdr3_nt: TGTGCCAGCAGCCTCGACAGGGGTGGGACTGAAGCTTTCTTT; cdr3_aa: CASSLDRGGTEAFF
v_call: TRBV11-1; j_call: TRBJ1-1; d_call: NA; clone_size: NA; cdr3_nt: TGTGCCAGCAGCTTCATGCAGGGCGTTAACACTGAAGCTTTCTTT; cdr3_aa: CASSFMQGVNTEAFF
v_call: TRBV9; j_call: TRBJ2-1; d_call: TRBD1; clone_size: NA; cdr3_nt: TGTGCCAGCAGCGTGGGACAGGGGGAATACAATGAGCAGTTCTTC; cdr3_aa: CASSVGQGEYNEQFF
v_call: TRBV7-3; j_call: TRBJ2-1; d_call: TRBD2; clone_size: NA; cdr3_nt: TGTGCCAGCAGCTATAGCGGGGGATCCTACAATGAGCAGTTCTTC; cdr3_aa: CASSYSGGSYNEQFF
v_call: TRBV7-9; j_call: TRBJ1-1; d_call: NA; clone_size: NA; cdr3_nt: TGTGCCAGCAGCTTAGCTCGAAGCGCTGGGGGGACTGAAGCTTTCTTT; cdr3_aa: CASSLARSAGGTEAFF
v_call: TRBV6-1; j_call: TRBJ2-3; d_call: TRBD1; clone_size: NA; cdr3_nt: TGTGCCAGCAGTGGACAGGGGAGCACAGATACGCAGTATTTT; cdr3_aa: CASSGQGSTDTQYF
v_call: TRBV4-1; j_call: TRBJ2-3; d_call: TRBD2; clone_size: NA; cdr3_nt: TGCGCCAGCAGCCTATCTAAGCGGGAGGGCCCGCGGACGCAGTATTTT; cdr3_aa: CASSLSKREGPRTQYF
v_call: TRBV9; j_call: TRBJ2-5; d_call: NA; clone_size: NA; cdr3_nt: TGTGCCAGCAGCGTAGCTAACGTCAAAGTAAGCCGTAACCAAGAGACCCAGTACTTC; cdr3_aa: CASSVANVKVSRNQETQYF
v_call: TRBV5-1; j_call: TRBJ2-3; d_call: TRBD2; clone_size: NA; cdr3_nt: TGCGCCAGCAGCGCGACTAGCGCCAGCACAGATACGCAGTATTTT; cdr3_aa: CASSATSASTDTQYF
v_call: TRBV29-1; j_call: TRBJ2-3; d_call: TRBD2; clone_size: few; cdr3_nt: TGCAGCACCGGACTAGCGGGAGAGTGGGGCACAGATACGCAGTATTTT; cdr3_aa: CSTGLAGEWGTDTQYF
v_call: TRBV19; j_call: TRBJ2-5; d_call: TRBD1; clone_size: NA; cdr3_nt: TGTGCCAGTAGTATCGGAGGACAGGACCAAGAGACCCAGTACTTC; cdr3_aa: CASSIGGQDQETQYF
v_call: TRBV27; j_call: TRBJ2-2; d_call: TRBD1; clone_size: NA; cdr3_nt: TGTGCCAGCAGTTTCCGCCCTCCGGGACAGGGGAGGACCGGGGAGCTGTTTTTT; cdr3_aa: CASSFRPPGQGRTGELFF
v_call: TRBV10-1; j_call: TRBJ2-3; d_call: NA; clone_size: few; cdr3_nt: TGCGCCAGCAGCCCGGACAACACCGATACGCAGTATTTT; cdr3_aa: CASSPDNTDTQYF
v_call: TRBV5-6; j_call: TRBJ1-5; d_call: NA; clone_size: NA; cdr3_nt: TGTGCCAGCAGCTTGGGACAGGTTAATCAGCCCCAGCATTTT; cdr3_aa: CASSLGQVNQPQHF
v_call: TRBV10-3; j_call: TRBJ2-1; d_call: TRBD2; clone_size: NA; cdr3_nt: TGTGCCATCAGTCGGACTAGCGGAGACAATGAGCAGTTCTTC; cdr3_aa: CAISRTSGDNEQFF
v_call: TRBV10-1; j_call: TRBJ2-7; d_call: TRBD2; clone_size: NA; cdr3_nt: TGCGCCAGGTCGACTAGCGGGACCTCCTACGAGCAGTACTTC; cdr3_aa: CARSTSGTSYEQYF
v_call: TRBV7-3; j_call: TRBJ2-7; d_call: TRBD1; clone_size: once; cdr3_nt: TGTGCCAGCAGCTTGAATGGACAGGGTTACGAGCAGTACTTC; cdr3_aa: CASSLNGQGYEQYF
v_call: TRBV11-2; j_call: TRBJ1-3; d_call: TRBD1; clone_size: NA; cdr3_nt: TGTGCCAGCAGGCAAAGCGGGACAGTGCGAAACACCATATATTTT; cdr3_aa: CASRQSGTVRNTIYF
v_call: TRBV19; j_call: TRBJ1-3; d_call: NA; clone_size: NA; cdr3_nt: TGTGCCAGTAGTACGCCCCTCTCTGGAAACACCATATATTTT; cdr3_aa: CASSTPLSGNTIYF
v_call: TRBV10-2; j_call: TRBJ1-5; d_call: NA; clone_size: NA; cdr3_nt: TGCGCCAGCAGCCTACAGGGACTAAGCAATCAGCCCCAGCATTTT; cdr3_aa: CASSLQGLSNQPQHF
v_call: TRBV9; j_call: TRBJ2-1; d_call: TRBD2; clone_size: NA; cdr3_nt: TGTGCCAGCAGCTATCGACTAGCGGGAAACGACAATGAGCAGTTCTTC; cdr3_aa: CASSYRLAGNDNEQFF
v_call: TRBV5-1; j_call: TRBJ2-7; d_call: NA; clone_size: NA; cdr3_nt: TGCGCCAGCAGCGAACCCGGACACTCGACCTACGAGCAGTACTTC; cdr3_aa: CASSEPGHSTYEQYF
v_call: TRBV4-1; j_call: TRBJ1-1; d_call: NA; clone_size: few; cdr3_nt: TGCGCCAGCAGCGGACGGACGGAGAACACTGAAGCTTTCTTT; cdr3_aa: CASSGRTENTEAFF
v_call: TRBV5-4; j_call: TRBJ2-5; d_call: TRBD1; clone_size: NA; cdr3_nt: TGTGCCAGCAGCTACAGGGGTAGGAACCCTGGGACCCAGTACTTC; cdr3_aa: CASSYRGRNPGTQYF
v_call: TRBV19; j_call: TRBJ1-5; d_call: NA; clone_size: once; cdr3_nt: TGTGCCAGTAGGCAACAGGGCGGGCCCCAGCATTTT; cdr3_aa: CASRQQGGPQHF
v_call: TRBV27; j_call: TRBJ2-3; d_call: NA; clone_size: NA; cdr3_nt: TGTGCCACCCGCGGGCGGGGCGGATCAGATACGCAGTATTTT; cdr3_aa: CATRGRGGSDTQYF
v_call: TRBV29-1; j_call: TRBJ2-7; d_call: TRBD1; clone_size: NA; cdr3_nt: TGCAGCGCACAGGACAGGAGCTCCTACGAGCAGTACTTC; cdr3_aa: CSAQDRSSYEQYF
v_call: TRBV27; j_call: TRBJ1-1; d_call: TRBD1; clone_size: NA; cdr3_nt: TGTGCCACCTTTAGGACAGGGGAGGACACTGAAGCTTTCTTT; cdr3_aa: CATFRTGEDTEAFF
v_call: TRBV7-6; j_call: TRBJ2-2; d_call: NA; clone_size: NA; cdr3_nt: TGTGCCAGCAGCTTATGGGGCGGCGGCGACGGGGAGCTGTTTTTT; cdr3_aa: CASSLWGGGDGELFF
v_call: TRBV10-3; j_call: TRBJ1-2; d_call: NA; clone_size: once; cdr3_nt: TGTGCCATCAGTGAGTCGGCCACAGGGTATAACTATGGCTACACCTTC; cdr3_aa: CAISESATGYNYGYTF